This T cell receptor (beta chain) was sequenced during a study of T cell changes during pregnancy in multiple sclerosis. Measured with immunoSEQ multiplex PCR; TCRdb has only the in-frame clones, and not every one. The sample lists about 62,000 clones, 80% to 90% occurring once. The length of the CDR3 is 16 residues. The chain recombines TRBV21-1 with TRBJ1-4; TRBD1, as called in the table, went unchecked against the DNA. TRBV21-1 corresponds to a pseudogene. The sample was peripheral blood, taken in the first trimester of pregnancy. The source is a female donor with multiple sclerosis, enrolled in a pregnancy study. The CDR3 region has the DNA TGTGCCAGCAGCAAACCACATAATGCAACTAATGAAAAACTGTTTTTT. It yields the protein CASSKPHNATNEKLFF.